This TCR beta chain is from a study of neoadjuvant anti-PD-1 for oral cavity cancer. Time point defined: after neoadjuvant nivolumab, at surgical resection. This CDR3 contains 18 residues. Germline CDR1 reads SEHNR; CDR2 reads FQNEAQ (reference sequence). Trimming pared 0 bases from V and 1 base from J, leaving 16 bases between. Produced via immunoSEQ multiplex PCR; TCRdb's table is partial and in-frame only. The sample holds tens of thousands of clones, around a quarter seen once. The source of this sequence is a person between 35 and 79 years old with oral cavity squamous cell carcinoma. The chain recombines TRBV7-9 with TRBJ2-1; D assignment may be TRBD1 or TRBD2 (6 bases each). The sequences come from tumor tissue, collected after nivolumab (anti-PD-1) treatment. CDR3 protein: CASSLAEGYRASYNEQFF. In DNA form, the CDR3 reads TGTGCCAGCAGCTTAGCGGAGGGGTACAGGGCATCCTACAATGAGCAGTTCTTC.